This record covers a single T cell receptor (beta chain). The V end lost 4 bases, the J end lost 6 bases, and 15 bases lay between the germline ends. Per germline, CDR1 SGHDN and CDR2 FVKESK. This CDR3 contains 15 residues. RNA amounts of roughly 0.45 to 1 ug underwent reverse transcription with random hexamers. The TCR beta CDR3 was amplified by immunoSEQ multiplex PCR across 54 Vbeta, 13 Jbeta. Via MiXCR, TCRdb re-called the immunoSEQ multiplex PCR reads, giving one row per CDR3 protein. Of about 250,000 distinct CDR3 sequences listed, about 94% are singletons. The data originate from a study of CD8 T cells in Susac syndrome.

V usage is TRBV14 and J usage is TRBJ2-2; D is perhaps TRBD1 (5 bases). The TCR sequence derives from a human donor with multiple sclerosis. Sequenced: CD4+ T cells from PBMCs. CDR3 loop: CASSPLGLSAGELFF. The CDR3 DNA sequence: TGTGCCAGCAGCCCCCTGGGGCTTTCGGCCGGGGAGCTGTTTTTT.